Following are 18 T cell receptor beta chains from one sample sequenced in a study of radiation and T cells in renal cell carcinoma. Method: immunoSEQ multiplex PCR; TCRdb's copy keeps in-frame clones and lacks some. The table lists 130,000 to 150,000 clones, roughly 90% of them singletons. The time point denotes: baseline pretreatment blood. As for treatment: 15 Gy SBRT to primary tumor, nephrectomy 4 weeks later. Sequences were derived from blood, sampled from a patient whose treatment included radiotherapy and nephrectomy. These receptors were obtained from a woman between 50 and 59 years old with renal cell carcinoma.

The CDR3 loop is CATSRSHGGAEYNEQFF. The CDR3 nucleotides read TGTGCCACCAGCAGGAGCCACGGGGGGGCTGAATACAATGAGCAGTTCTTC. The V gene is TRBV15, the J gene TRBJ2-1; the match to TRBD2 covers 8 bases. Germline CDR1 reads LNHNV; CDR2 reads YYDKDF (reference sequence). The CDR3 has 17 residues. The V gene end was trimmed by 3 bases and the J gene end by 4 bases; junction bases not matched to a gene: 11.

CDR3: CASRRGLARGSSYEQYF. The CDR3 DNA reads TGTGCCAGCAGACGGGGACTAGCGCGAGGGAGCTCCTACGAGCAGTACTTC. The genes are TRBV7-2 and TRBJ2-7; the match to TRBD2 covers 10 bases. This CDR3 spans 17 amino acids. Germline values: CDR1 SGHTA, CDR2 FQGNSA. Trimming cost V 6 bases and J 0 bases; bases outside gene matches: 11. Full variable domain (rest looked up from reference TRBV7-2 and TRBJ2-7): GAGVSQSPSNKVTEKGKDVELRCDPISGHTALYWYRQSLGQGLEFLIYFQGNSAPDKSGLPSDRFSAERTGGSVSTLTIQRTQQEDSAVYLCASRRGLARGSSYEQYFGPGTRLTVT.

This clone is a singleton in its sample. This chain links TRBV2 with TRBJ1-1, with D perhaps TRBD1 (5 bases). V lost 2 bases and J lost 11, with 15 bases in between. The CDR3 contains 13 residues. Germline V CDR1 and CDR2: SNHLY, FYNNEI. The CDR3 coding sequence is TGTGCCAGCAGTGAACTCCAGGGAAGTAGCGCTTTCTTT. Its protein product is CASSELQGSSAFF.

This clone has just one count. The chain carries TRBV10-3 and TRBJ2-2; D might be TRBD1 or TRBD2, each matching 5 bases. This CDR3 has 15 amino acids. V lost 3 bases, J lost 0 bases, and 8 bases lay in between. Germline V gene data show CDR1 as ENHRY and CDR2 as SYGVKD. The chain's CDR3 is CAISDGTANTGELFF. The CDR3 DNA follows: TGTGCCATCAGTGACGGGACGGCGAACACCGGGGAGCTGTTTTTT.

The chain joins TRBV7-9 to TRBJ2-6; 9 bases agree with TRBD1. The germline V gene has CDR1 SEHNR and CDR2 FQNEAQ (reference sequence). This CDR3 has 18 amino acids. V lost 2 bases to trimming and J lost 4 bases; unmatched junction nucleotides: 9. The CDR3 nucleotides read TGTGCCAGCAGCTTATTGGGACAGGGACTTCTCGGGGCCAACGTCCTGACTTTC. Protein sequence: CASSLLGQGLLGANVLTF.

As to this clone: The sample contains more than one DNA sequence encoding this CDR3. This sequence joins TRBV5-1 and TRBJ2-3; D is undetermined. V was cut by 5 bases and J by 1 base, with 2 bases left in between. CDR1 and CDR2 (germline): SGHRS, YFSETQ. The CDR3 is made up of 11 amino acids. The CDR3 loop reads CASRGTDTQYF. In nucleotides, the CDR3 is TGCGCCAGCAGAGGCACAGATACGCAGTATTTT. The full variable domain, with the rest looked up from reference TRBV5-1 and TRBJ2-3, is KAGVTQTPRYLIKTRGQQVTLSCSPISGHRSVSWYQQTPGQGLQFLFEYFSETQRNKGNFPGRFSGRQFSNSRSEMNVSTLELGDSALYLCASRGTDTQYFGPGTRLTVL.

The V gene is TRBV30, the J gene TRBJ1-2, with D perhaps matching TRBD1 (5 bases). CDR1 and CDR2 from the germline V gene are GTSNPN and SVGIG (reference sequence). The CDR3 has 14 residues. Between the trimmed V and J ends, which lost 4 bases and 4 bases, there was a span of 16 bases. The CDR3 spells CAWKWPLGGYGYTF. CDR3 sequence (DNA): TGTGCCTGGAAGTGGCCCCTCGGGGGCTATGGCTACACCTTC.

This clone appeared once. The rearrangement links TRBV19 to TRBJ2-7, with 13 nucleotides matching TRBD2. Trimming took 3 bases from V and 0 from J; bases not matched to a gene: 8. The CDR3 sequence is 18 residues long. From germline, CDR1 is LNHDA and CDR2 SQIVND (reference sequence). The DNA for the CDR3 is TGTGCCAGTAGTATCCGGGGACTAGCGGGGAGGAGCTCCTACGAGCAGTACTTC. It specifies CASSIRGLAGRSSYEQYF.

This clone was observed a single time. In nucleotides, the CDR3 is TGCGCCAGCAACCGGGACAGGTCCAGCCAAGCTAGCACAGATACGCAGTATTTT. This encodes CASNRDRSSQASTDTQYF. The V and J genes are TRBV10-2 and TRBJ2-3, with 8 bases aligning to TRBD1. The CDR3 consists of 18 residues. Looked up from germline, CDR1 is WSHSY and CDR2 is SAAADI. Germline trimming cut 7 bases from V and 0 bases from J; bases unmatched to any gene: 15.

The chain uses TRBV5-4 and TRBJ2-2, with D perhaps matching TRBD2 (6 bases). Trimming removed 4 bases at V and 5 bases at J, with 21 bases between. The CDR3 is made up of 17 amino acids. CDR1 SGHNT and CDR2 YYREEE come from the germline V gene (reference sequence). The chain's CDR3 is CASSPEGARGGTGELFF. As DNA, the CDR3 is TGTGCCAGCAGCCCGGAGGGCGCTAGGGGAGGAACCGGGGAGCTGTTTTTT.

The chain combines TRBV18 with TRBJ2-6; TRBD1 is a possible D gene (6 bases). The CDR3 contains 18 residues. Germline CDR1 and CDR2: KGHSH and LQKENI. V lost 1 base and J lost 1, with 14 bases in between. The DNA for the CDR3 is TGTGCCAGCTCACCACTGTCCCAGGGGAGATCTGGGGCCAACGTCCTGACTTTC. Translating gives CASSPLSQGRSGANVLTF.

This clone was detected only once. The DNA for the CDR3 is TGTGCCACCAGCAGCAGGGGGTTCTCTGGAAACACCATATATTTT. Its protein product is CATSSRGFSGNTIYF. This chain connects TRBV15 to TRBJ1-3; 7 nucleotides align to TRBD1. With V trimmed by 3 bases and J by 0 bases, 2 bases remained unmatched. The length of the CDR3 is 15 residues. Per germline, CDR1 LNHNV and CDR2 YYDKDF (reference sequence). Looking up the rest from reference TRBV15 and TRBJ1-3 gives the full variable domain: DAMVIQNPRYQVTQFGKPVTLSCSQTLNHNVMYWYQQKSSQAPKLLFHYYDKDFNNEADTPDNFQSRRPNTSFCFLDIRSPGLGDTAMYLCATSSRGFSGNTIYFGEGSWLTVV.

The chain couples TRBV7-2 to TRBJ2-2; D assignment may be TRBD1 or TRBD2 (5 bases each). CDR1 and CDR2 (germline): SGHTA, FQGNSA. Trimming took off 1 base at V and 4 bases at J, with 16 bases between the two ends. The CDR3 loop spans 17 amino acids. CDR3 nucleotides: TGTGCCAGCAGCTTAGGTCCGAACTGGGGGAGCACCGGGGAGCTGTTTTTT. This codes for CASSLGPNWGSTGELFF.

The chain recombines TRBV30 with TRBJ2-1; D gene unclear. The CDR3 sequence is 12 residues long. The V and J ends lost 1 base and 9 bases respectively, with 10 bases between them. Germline CDR1 and CDR2: GTSNPN and SVGIG (reference sequence). The CDR3 DNA reads TGTGCCTGGAGTGAACAGCATAGTGAGCAGTTCTTC. It encodes CAWSEQHSEQFF.

The table lists this clone with a count of one. V gene TRBV30 combines with J gene TRBJ2-7; D is unclear. V was cut by 2 bases and J by 4 bases, with 12 bases left in between. This CDR3 comprises 13 residues. Germline V CDR1 and CDR2: GTSNPN, SVGIG (reference sequence). The CDR3 sequence: CAWSRQTLYEQYF. In DNA form, the CDR3 reads TGTGCCTGGAGTCGGCAGACCCTGTACGAGCAGTACTTC.

CDR3 sequence: CASSLGTPFEAFF. The CDR3, as DNA: TGTGCCAGCAGCCTGGGGACTCCTTTTGAAGCTTTCTTT. This chain links TRBV7-8 with TRBJ1-1; a weak D match, TRBD1 (5 bases). The ends were cut back, 5 bases at V and 7 bases at J, with 14 bases in the middle. The germline V gene has CDR1 SGHVS and CDR2 FQNEAQ. The CDR3 totals 13 residues. The whole variable domain, filled in from reference TRBV7-8 and TRBJ1-1, reads GAGVSQSPRYKVAKRGQDVALRCDPISGHVSLFWYQQALGQGPEFLTYFQNEAQLDKSGLPSDRFFAERPEGSVSTLKIQRTQQEDSAVYLCASSLGTPFEAFFGQGTRLTVV.

The rearrangement joins TRBV6-5 to TRBJ1-5; D gene uncertain. The V gene lost 2 bases and the J gene lost 11 bases, with 10 bases spanning the gap. The CDR3 has 12 residues. CDR1 and CDR2 (germline): MNHEY, SVGAGI. In nucleotides, the CDR3 is TGTGCCAGCAGTTACGAGGCCAGGACCCAGCATTTT. Its translation: CASSYEARTQHF.

V gene TRBV5-1 combines with J gene TRBJ2-5; D uncertain. The V gene lost 0 bases and the J gene lost 3 bases, with 12 bases spanning the gap. The CDR3 has 15 residues. CDR1 is SGHRS and CDR2 is YFSETQ in the germline V gene. Written as DNA, the CDR3 is TGCGCCAGCAGCTTGGGAGGACGGCGAGAAGAGACCCAGTACTTC. This gives the protein CASSLGGRREETQYF.